This paragraph reports one TCR beta chain. Its antigen remains unidentified. The sample is drawn from a study of CD8+CD57+ T cells in acquired aplastic anemia. General study results and limits: Patients showed no significant difference from controls in CD8+ Simpson's diversity.

According to the study, genomic DNA was the template for TCR beta VDJ and CDR3 profiling. TCRdb called the reads again in MiXCR, with one record for every CDR3 protein. The sample gives about 160,000 distinct CDR3 sequences, around half of which show up once; approximately 2.8% is in the top ten. An expansion of CD8+CD57+ cells by flow cytometry had been shown in patients chosen for sequencing. Blood sampling was performed on the patients, and none of them had received therapy by then. The CDR3 covers 15 residues. Germline CDR1 is SGHTA and CDR2 is FQGNSA. The V end was cut by 5 bases, the J end by 7 bases, with 17 bases between.

The receptor was derived from a human donor with aplastic anemia. The source material was sorted CD4+, CD8+, or CD8+CD57+ T cells (not recorded which) from PBMCs. The J gene is TRBJ2-2, the V gene TRBV7-2; D uncertain. The CDR3 bases are TGTGCCAGCAGCCCAGAGGTCTCCTCAGGCGGGGAGCTGTTTTTT. The encoded protein is CASSPEVSSGGELFF.